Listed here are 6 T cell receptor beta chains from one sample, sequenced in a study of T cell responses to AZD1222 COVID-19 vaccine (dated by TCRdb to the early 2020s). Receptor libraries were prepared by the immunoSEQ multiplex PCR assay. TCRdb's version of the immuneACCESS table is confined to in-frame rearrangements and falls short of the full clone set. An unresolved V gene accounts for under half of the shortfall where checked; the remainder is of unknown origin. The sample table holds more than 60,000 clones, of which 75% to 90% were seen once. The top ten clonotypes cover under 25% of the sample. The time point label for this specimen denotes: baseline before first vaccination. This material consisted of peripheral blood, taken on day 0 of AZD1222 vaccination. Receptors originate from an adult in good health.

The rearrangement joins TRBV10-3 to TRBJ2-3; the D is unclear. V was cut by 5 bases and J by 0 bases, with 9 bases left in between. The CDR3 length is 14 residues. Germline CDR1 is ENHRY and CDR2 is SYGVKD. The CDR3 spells CAISSAASTDTQYF. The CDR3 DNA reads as TGTGCCATCAGTTCAGCAGCTAGCACAGATACGCAGTATTTT.

This chain's CDR3 is CASSQRTSFNEQFF. The CDR3 DNA sequence: TGCGCCAGCAGCCAGCGGACTAGCTTCAATGAGCAGTTCTTC. V usage is TRBV4-3 and J usage is TRBJ2-1; 8 nucleotides align to TRBD2. The CDR3 is 14 residues long. V was pared by 3 bases and J by 6 bases, with 4 bases of the junction left unmatched. Germline values: CDR1 LGHNA, CDR2 YSLEER.

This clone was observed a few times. CDR3 amino acids: CASSLGFTSGSIYEQYF. In DNA, the CDR3 is TGTGCCAGCAGCTTAGGGTTTACTAGCGGGAGTATCTACGAGCAGTACTTC. The J gene is TRBJ2-7, the V gene TRBV7-4, with 11 bases matching TRBD2. The CDR3 runs to 17 residues. Per germline, CDR1 SGHVT and CDR2 SQSDAQ. V lost 1 base to trimming and J lost 3 bases; unmatched junction nucleotides: 8.

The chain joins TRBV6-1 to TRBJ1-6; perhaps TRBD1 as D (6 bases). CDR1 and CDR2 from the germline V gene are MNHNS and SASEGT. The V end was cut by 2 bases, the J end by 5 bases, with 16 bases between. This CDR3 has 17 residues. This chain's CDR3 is CASSEIMRGGDNSPLHF. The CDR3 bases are TGTGCCAGCAGTGAAATAATGCGAGGGGGGGATAATTCACCCCTCCACTTT.

The CDR3 DNA sequence: TGTGCCAGCAGCTTAGGAGGTACAAACTATGGCTACACCTTC. This sequence encodes CASSLGGTNYGYTF. The V and J genes are TRBV7-2 and TRBJ1-2; D is ambiguous. CDR1 SGHTA and CDR2 FQGNSA come from the germline V gene. Trimming stripped 1 base from V and 2 bases from J, with 8 bases between. The CDR3 extends over 14 amino acids.

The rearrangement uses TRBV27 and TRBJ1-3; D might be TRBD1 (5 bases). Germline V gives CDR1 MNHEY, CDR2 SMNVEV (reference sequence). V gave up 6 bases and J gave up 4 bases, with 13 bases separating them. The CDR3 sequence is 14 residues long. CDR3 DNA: TGTGCCAGCAGCTCCCCGGGACCCGGAAACACCATATATTTT. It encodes CASSSPGPGNTIYF.